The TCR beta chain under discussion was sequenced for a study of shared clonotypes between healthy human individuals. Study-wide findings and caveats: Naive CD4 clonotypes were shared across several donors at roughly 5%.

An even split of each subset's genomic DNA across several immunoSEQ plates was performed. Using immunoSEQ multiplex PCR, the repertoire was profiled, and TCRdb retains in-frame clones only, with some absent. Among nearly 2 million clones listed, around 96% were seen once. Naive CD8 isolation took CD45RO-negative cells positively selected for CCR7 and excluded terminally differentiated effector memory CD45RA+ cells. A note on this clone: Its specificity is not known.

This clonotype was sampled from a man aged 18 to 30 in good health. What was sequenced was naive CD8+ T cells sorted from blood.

CDR3 loop: CSVVYWDRGTYEQYF. CDR3 nucleotide sequence: TGCAGCGTTGTTTATTGGGACAGGGGAACCTACGAGCAGTACTTC. The chain links TRBV29-1 to TRBJ2-7, with 10 positions matching TRBD1. The CDR3 spans 15 residues. Germline values: CDR1 SQVTM, CDR2 ANQGSEA. Trimming removed 4 bases from V and 2 bases from J; junction bases left unmatched: 8.